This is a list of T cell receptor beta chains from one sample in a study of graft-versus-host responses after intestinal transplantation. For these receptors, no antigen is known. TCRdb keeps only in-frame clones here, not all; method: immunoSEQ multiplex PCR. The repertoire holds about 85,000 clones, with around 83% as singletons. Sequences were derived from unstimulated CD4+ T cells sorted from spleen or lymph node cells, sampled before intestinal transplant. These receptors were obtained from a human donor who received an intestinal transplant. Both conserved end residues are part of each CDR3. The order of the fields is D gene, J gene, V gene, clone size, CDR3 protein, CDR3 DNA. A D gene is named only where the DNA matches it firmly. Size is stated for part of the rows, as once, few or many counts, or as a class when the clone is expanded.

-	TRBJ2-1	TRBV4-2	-	CASSQGAGGTGEQFF	TGTGCCAGCAGCCAAGGCGCTGGGGGGACGGGCGAGCAGTTCTTC
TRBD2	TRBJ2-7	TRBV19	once	CASSIDQSGGLRNEQYF	TGTGCCAGTAGTATAGATCAGTCGGGGGGGCTTCGGAACGAGCAGTACTTC
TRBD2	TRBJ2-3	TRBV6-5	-	CASTVAGGPSDTQYF	TGTGCCAGCACCGTAGCGGGAGGGCCCTCAGATACGCAGTATTTT
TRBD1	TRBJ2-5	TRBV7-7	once	CASSPGTGEETQYF	TGTGCTAGCAGCCCCGGGACAGGGGAAGAGACCCAGTACTTC
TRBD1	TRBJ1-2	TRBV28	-	CASSLSAATGYPYGYTF	TGTGCCAGCAGTTTATCTGCCGCGACAGGGTACCCCTATGGCTACACCTTC
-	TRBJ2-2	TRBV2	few	CASREDVNTGELFF	TGTGCCAGCAGGGAGGACGTAAACACCGGGGAGCTGTTTTTT
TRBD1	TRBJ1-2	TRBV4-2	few	CASSHSRGLDGYTF	TGTGCCAGCAGCCACTCCAGGGGGCTGGATGGCTACACCTTC
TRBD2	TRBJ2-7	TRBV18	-	CASSPPYGTSEQYF	TGTGCCAGCTCACCACCATACGGGACTAGCGAGCAGTACTTC
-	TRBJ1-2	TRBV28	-	CASSPGTGYGYTF	TGTGCCAGCAGTCCCGGGACTGGCTATGGCTACACCTTC
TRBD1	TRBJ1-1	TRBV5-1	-	CASSWTGIGSTEAFF	TGCGCCAGCAGCTGGACAGGGATAGGTAGCACTGAAGCTTTCTTT
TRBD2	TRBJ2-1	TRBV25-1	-	CASSPPGLLVYNEQFF	TGTGCCAGCAGTCCCCCGGGACTACTCGTTTACAATGAGCAGTTCTTC
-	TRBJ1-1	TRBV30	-	CAWTWGGAGTEAFF	TGTGCCTGGACTTGGGGGGGGGCAGGGACTGAAGCTTTCTTT
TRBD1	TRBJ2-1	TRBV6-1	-	CASHETGAYNEQFF	TGTGCCAGCCATGAGACAGGGGCCTACAATGAGCAGTTCTTC
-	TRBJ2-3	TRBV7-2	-	CASSPLRGTDTQYF	TGTGCCAGCAGCCCCCTTCGGGGGACAGATACGCAGTATTTT
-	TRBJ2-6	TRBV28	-	CASSSSGAGANVLTF	TGTGCCAGCAGCTCATCGGGAGCTGGGGCCAACGTCCTGACTTTC
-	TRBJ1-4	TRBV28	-	CASSLLEAVLGEKLFF	TGTGCCAGCAGTTTATTAGAGGCGGTCCTCGGCGAAAAACTGTTTTTT
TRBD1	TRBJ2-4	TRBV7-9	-	CASTRTGDIQYF	TGTGCCAGCACTAGGACAGGGGACATTCAGTACTTC
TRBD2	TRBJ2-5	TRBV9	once	CASSVGASGGFSLRETQYF	TGTGCCAGCAGCGTAGGAGCCAGCGGGGGGTTTTCATTGCGCGAGACCCAGTACTTC
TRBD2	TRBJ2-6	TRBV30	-	CAWSAPGTRANVLTF	TGTGCCTGGAGCGCCCCCGGGACTAGGGCCAACGTCCTGACTTTC
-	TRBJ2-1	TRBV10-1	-	CASSESGGEQFF	TGCGCCAGCAGTGAGTCGGGGGGTGAGCAGTTCTTC
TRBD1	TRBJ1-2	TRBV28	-	CASSADRGRGYTF	TGTGCCAGCAGTGCCGACAGGGGGCGAGGCTACACCTTC
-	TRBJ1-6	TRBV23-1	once	CASSPPRGLNSPLHF	TGCGCCAGCAGTCCCCCCCGCGGCCTTAATTCACCCCTCCACTTT
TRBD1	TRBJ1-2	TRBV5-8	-	CASSLGTGFIYGYTF	TGTGCCAGCAGCTTGGGGACAGGGTTTATCTATGGCTACACCTTC
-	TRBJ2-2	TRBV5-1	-	CASSLLTGPNTGELFF	TGCGCCAGCAGCTTGTTGACAGGACCGAACACCGGGGAGCTGTTTTTT
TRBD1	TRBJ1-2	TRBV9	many	CASSVDGTGRTRGYTF	TGTGCCAGCAGCGTAGACGGGACAGGCCGAACCCGAGGCTACACCTTC
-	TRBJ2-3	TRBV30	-	CAWRSGGSDTQYF	TGTGCCTGGAGGTCGGGTGGCTCAGATACGCAGTATTTT
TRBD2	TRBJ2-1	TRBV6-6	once	CASRRLAGGVEQFF	TGTGCCAGCAGGAGACTAGCGGGGGGGGTAGAGCAGTTCTTC
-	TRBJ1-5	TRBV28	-	CASSSWGGQPQHF	TGTGCCAGCAGTTCCTGGGGGGGACAGCCCCAGCATTTT
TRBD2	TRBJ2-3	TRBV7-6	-	CASSLVHSGTDTQYF	TGTGCCAGCAGCTTAGTGCATAGCGGGACAGATACGCAGTATTTT
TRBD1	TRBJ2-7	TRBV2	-	CASSEPLLQGSSYEQYF	TGTGCCAGCAGTGAACCGCTCTTACAGGGGTCCTCCTACGAGCAGTACTTC
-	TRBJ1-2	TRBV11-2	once	CASSPQQGIGYGYTF	TGTGCCAGCAGCCCTCAACAGGGAATAGGCTATGGCTACACCTTC
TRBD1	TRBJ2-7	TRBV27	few	CASSRRTGGFYEQYF	TGTGCCAGCAGTAGACGGACAGGGGGGTTCTACGAGCAGTACTTC
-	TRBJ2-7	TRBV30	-	CALQSDKSYEQYF	TGTGCCCTCCAGTCAGACAAATCCTACGAGCAGTACTTC
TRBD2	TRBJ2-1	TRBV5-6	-	CASGIFGLAGYNEQFF	TGTGCCAGCGGAATCTTTGGACTAGCGGGGTACAATGAGCAGTTCTTC
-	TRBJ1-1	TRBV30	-	CAWTRGHYQAFF	TGTGCCTGGACGCGGGGGCACTATCAAGCTTTCTTT
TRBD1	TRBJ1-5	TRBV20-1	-	CSATQGQPQHF	TGCAGTGCTACACAGGGGCAGCCCCAGCATTTT
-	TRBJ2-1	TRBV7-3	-	CASSPTGYNEQFF	TGTGCCAGCAGTCCTACTGGTTACAATGAGCAGTTCTTC
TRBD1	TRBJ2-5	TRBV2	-	CASSADRGETQYF	TGTGCCAGCAGTGCTGACAGGGGGGAGACCCAGTACTTC
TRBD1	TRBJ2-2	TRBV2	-	CASSATGVAGELFF	TGTGCCAGCAGTGCGACAGGGGTGGCCGGGGAGCTGTTTTTT
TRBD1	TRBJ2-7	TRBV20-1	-	CGTGRSYEQYF	TGCGGGACAGGTCGGTCCTACGAGCAGTACTTC
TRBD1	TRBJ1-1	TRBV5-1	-	CASSLGDRGTEAFF	TGCGCCAGCAGCTTGGGGGACAGGGGCACTGAAGCTTTCTTT
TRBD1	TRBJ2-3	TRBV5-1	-	CASQQGASTDTQYF	TGCGCCAGCCAACAGGGGGCCAGCACAGATACGCAGTATTTT
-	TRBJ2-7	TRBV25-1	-	CASSGRYGGSSYEQYF	TGTGCCAGCAGTGGGAGATACGGGGGAAGCTCCTACGAGCAGTACTTC
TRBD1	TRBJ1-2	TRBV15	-	CATSRAGTVYGYTF	TGTGCCACCAGCAGAGCCGGGACAGTCTATGGCTACACCTTC
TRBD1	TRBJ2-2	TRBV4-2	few	CASSRNPGQAPGGELFF	TGTGCCAGCAGTAGAAACCCCGGACAGGCTCCAGGCGGGGAGCTGTTTTTT
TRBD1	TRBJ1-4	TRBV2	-	CASSRTGATNEKLFF	TGTGCCAGCAGCCGGACAGGGGCAACTAATGAAAAACTGTTTTTT
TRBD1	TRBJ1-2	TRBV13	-	CASSSRTGEDYGYTF	TGTGCCAGCAGCTCCCGGACAGGGGAAGACTATGGCTACACCTTC
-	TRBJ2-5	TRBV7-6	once	CASSLYGETQYF	TGTGCCAGCAGCTTATATGGCGAGACCCAGTACTTC
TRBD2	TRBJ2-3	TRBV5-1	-	CASSLAGSTDTQYF	TGCGCCAGCAGCTTAGCGGGAAGCACAGATACGCAGTATTTT
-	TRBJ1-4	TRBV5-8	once	CASSLERSRGRNEKLFF	TGTGCCAGCAGCTTGGAGCGTTCCCGGGGGAGGAATGAAAAACTGTTTTTT